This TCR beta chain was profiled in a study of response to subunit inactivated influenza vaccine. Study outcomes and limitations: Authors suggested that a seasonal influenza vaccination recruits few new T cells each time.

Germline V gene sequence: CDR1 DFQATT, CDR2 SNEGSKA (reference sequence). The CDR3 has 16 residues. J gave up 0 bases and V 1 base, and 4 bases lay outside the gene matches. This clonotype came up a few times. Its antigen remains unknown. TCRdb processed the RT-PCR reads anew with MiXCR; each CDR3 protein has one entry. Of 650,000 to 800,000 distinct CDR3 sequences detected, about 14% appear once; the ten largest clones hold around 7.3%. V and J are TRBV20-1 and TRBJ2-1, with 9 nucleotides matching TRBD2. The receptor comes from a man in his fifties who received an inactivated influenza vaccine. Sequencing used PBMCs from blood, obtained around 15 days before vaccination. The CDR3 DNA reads TGCAGTGCTAGAGGGAGTAGCGGGAGCTCCTACAATGAGCAGTTCTTC. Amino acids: CSARGSSGSSYNEQFF.